A single sample is the source of the 28 T cell receptor beta chains below, sequenced in a study of post-analysis software for immune sequencing data. Overall study results and limits: The study found TRBV5-6, TRBV5-1 and TRBV20-1 among five or six TRBV segments more frequent in patients than controls.

Built from TCR beta cDNA, the libraries had unique molecular identifiers in them. TCRdb ran MiXCR on the PCR reads and lists one entry per CDR3 protein. Found here are about 620,000 distinct CDR3 sequences, roughly two fifths of them singletons; the top ten hold roughly 1.8%. These receptors' targets are unknown. Sequenced input: blood. These receptors were taken from a girl between 5 and 17 years old with multiple sclerosis.

The rearrangement joins TRBV12-3 or TRBV12-4 to TRBJ2-1; 9 nucleotides align to TRBD1. This CDR3 region has 14 residues. The junction had 8 bases not matched to a gene; V was cut back by 6 bases and J by 8 bases. CDR3 DNA: TGTGCCAGCAGCCCCCTAGGGACAGGGTATGAGCAGTTCTTC. It is translated as CASSPLGTGYEQFF.

This clonotype was seen more than once but under ten times. The rearrangement joins TRBV12-3 or TRBV12-4 to TRBJ1-2, with D possibly matching TRBD1 (5 bases). CDR3 length: 16 residues. Trimming removed 10 bases from V and 4 bases from J, with 25 bases in between. CDR3 amino acids: CAIPRQVGGEVYGYTF. DNA for the CDR3: TGTGCCATTCCCCGCCAAGTCGGGGGAGAAGTCTATGGCTACACCTTC.

This clonotype was picked up a small number of times. The chain has TRBV5-6 and TRBJ2-1, with D possibly being TRBD1 (6 bases). The CDR3 contains 16 residues. V gave up 2 bases and J gave up 5 bases, with 17 bases separating them. Germline CDR1 SGHDT, CDR2 YYEEEE. The CDR3 DNA reads as TGTGCCAGCAGCTTTTTAGGGCAGGGGCCCAACAATGAGCAGTTCTTC. Translating gives CASSFLGQGPNNEQFF.

This clonotype has a handful of counts. The rearrangement links TRBV6-2 or TRBV6-3 to TRBJ2-7; 9 bases line up with TRBD1. Germline CDR1 MNHEY, CDR2 SVGEGT. V lost 6 bases, J lost 4 bases, and 10 bases stayed unmatched. The CDR3 consists of 15 residues. DNA for the CDR3: TGTGCCAGCAGCCTCCGGGGACAGGGAATTTACGAGCAGTACTTC. Residues: CASSLRGQGIYEQYF.

In its sample, this clonotype was seen a few times. The V and J genes are TRBV20-1 and TRBJ2-1, with 13 bases identical to TRBD2. V shed 4 bases, J shed 7 bases, and the junction held 7 bases outside the gene matches. Per the germline V gene, CDR1 is DFQATT and CDR2 is SNEGSKA (reference sequence). CDR3 length: 15 amino acids. The CDR3 region has the DNA TGCAGTGCTAAGGGGGGACTAGCGGGGAGGAATGAGCAGTTCTTC. This codes for CSAKGGLAGRNEQFF.

The sample holds a few counts of this clonotype. The CDR3 bases are TGTGCCAGCAGCTTAGAAAGGGGGACCCAGTACTTC. Protein sequence: CASSLERGTQYF. V gene TRBV7-8 combines with J gene TRBJ2-5; maybe TRBD1 (5 bases). Trimming removed 1 base at V and 7 bases at J, with 7 bases between. The V gene's germline CDR1 is SGHVS and CDR2 FQNEAQ. This CDR3 region has 12 residues.

This clonotype was counted a few times. V is TRBV6-2 or TRBV6-3 and J is TRBJ2-1; D possibly corresponds to TRBD1 (6 bases). The germline CDR1 and CDR2 sequences are MNHEY and SVGEGT. V was cut by 6 bases and J by 5 bases, with 23 bases left in between. The CDR3 loop spans 17 amino acids. CDR3: CASSFRGSYPGDNEQFF. The CDR3 DNA sequence: TGTGCCAGCAGCTTCAGGGGCTCCTACCCCGGGGACAATGAGCAGTTCTTC.

The CDR3 bases are TGTGCCATCAGTGAGCCTATCAGGGATGAGCAGTTCTTC. It codes for CAISEPIRDEQFF. The chain is built from TRBV10-3 and TRBJ2-1; possible D gene TRBD1, 5 bases. V was pared by 2 bases and J by 8 bases, with 10 bases between. CDR1 is ENHRY, CDR2 SYGVKD, per germline. The CDR3 length is 13 residues.

This clonotype was seen a few times. This rearrangement joins TRBV12-3 or TRBV12-4 to TRBJ2-5; the D call may be TRBD1 or TRBD2 (6 bases each). Trimming took 6 bases from V and 5 from J, leaving 19 bases between them. The CDR3 extends over 15 amino acids. DNA of the CDR3: TGTGCCAGCAGCCCACGGGTAGGAGGGGGGGAGACCCAGTACTTC. Translated, it gives CASSPRVGGGETQYF.

The chain couples TRBV5-6 to TRBJ2-1; D unresolved. Germline V gives CDR1 SGHDT, CDR2 YYEEEE. V lost 5 bases, J lost 8 bases, and 8 bases lay in between. This CDR3 is built from 11 residues. As DNA, the CDR3 is TGTGCCAGCAGGGATTGGTATGAGCAGTTCTTC. As protein: CASRDWYEQFF. Full variable domain (rest looked up from reference TRBV5-6 and TRBJ2-1): DAGVTQSPTHLIKTRGQQVTLRCSPKSGHDTVSWYQQALGQGPQFIFQYYEEEERQRGNFPDRFSGHQFPNYSSELNVNALLLGDSALYLCASRDWYEQFFGPGTRLTVL.

The rearrangement links TRBV4-2 to TRBJ2-3, with 8 bases lining up with TRBD2. With 4 bases clipped from V and 4 bases from J, the junction kept 10 bases outside the gene matches. This CDR3 spans 16 amino acids. Looked up from germline, CDR1 is LGHNA and CDR2 is YNFKEQ. DNA for the CDR3: TGTGCCAGCAGCCTGATCGGAGCGGGAGATGCAGATACGCAGTATTTT. This sequence encodes CASSLIGAGDADTQYF.

This clonotype was seen only a few times. The V gene is TRBV4-1, the J gene TRBJ2-1; tentatively, D is TRBD1 (6 bases). Germline CDR1 is MGHRA and CDR2 is YSYEKL. Trimming took off 6 bases at V and 7 bases at J, with 13 bases between the two ends. The CDR3 extends over 13 amino acids. The CDR3 sequence: CASRPKDRNEQFF. Here the CDR3 DNA reads TGCGCCAGCAGACCGAAAGACAGGAATGAGCAGTTCTTC.

This clonotype is a singleton in its sample. The chain recombines TRBV5-1 with TRBJ1-2; TRBD1 matches 10 bases. Unmatched junction bases numbered 15, after V lost 7 bases and J lost 6 bases. The CDR3 has 16 residues. Per the germline V gene, CDR1 is SGHRS and CDR2 is YFSETQ. CDR3 nucleotide sequence: TGCGCCAGCGCGGGACGGACAGGGGGTGATGGTCATGGCTACACCTTC. It codes for CASAGRTGGDGHGYTF.

The chain links TRBV7-6 to TRBJ2-7; D is ambiguous. V was cut by 1 base and J by 2 bases, with 6 bases left in between. There are 13 residues in the CDR3. Germline V gives CDR1 SGHVS, CDR2 FNYEAQ. CDR3 in DNA: TGTGCCAGCAGCTTAGAAGCCCCCTACGAGCAGTACTTC. Translation: CASSLEAPYEQYF. Combining the CDR3 with reference TRBV7-6 and TRBJ2-7 gives the whole variable domain GAGVSQSPRYKVTKRGQDVALRCDPISGHVSLYWYRQALGQGPEFLTYFNYEAQQDKSGLPNDRFSAERPEGSISTLTIQRTEQRDSAMYRCASSLEAPYEQYFGPGTRLTVT.

This clonotype was recorded a few times. For the CDR3, the DNA is TGTGCCGCCTTGGGGGGAGATACGCAGTATTTT. This gives the protein CAALGGDTQYF. V and J are TRBV10-3 and TRBJ2-3; TRBD2 is a possible D gene (6 bases). Germline loops: CDR1 ENHRY, CDR2 SYGVKD. The V and J ends lost 11 bases and 5 bases respectively, with 11 bases between them. CDR3 length equals 11 residues.

This clonotype has a count of ten or more. V usage is TRBV12-3 or TRBV12-4 and J usage is TRBJ2-3, with unresolved D. The CDR3 is 14 amino acids. Trimming shortened V by 5 bases and J by 2 bases, and 11 bases separated the two germline ends. CDR3 sequence (DNA): TGTGCCAGCAGTCATCCGGAGTCCACAGATACGCAGTATTTT. It is translated as CASSHPESTDTQYF.

This clonotype was seen more than once but under ten times. The chain joins TRBV11-2 to TRBJ2-7; the match to TRBD1 covers 9 bases. With 5 bases clipped from V and 2 bases from J, the junction kept 7 bases outside the gene matches. CDR3 size: 15 residues. CDR1 and CDR2 from the germline V gene are SGHAT and FQNNGV. In nucleotides, the CDR3 is TGTGCCAGCAGCCCCGACAGGGGGAATCCCTACGAGCAGTACTTC. Translating it yields CASSPDRGNPYEQYF.

This rearrangement joins TRBV20-1 to TRBJ2-1; the D gene could be TRBD1 or TRBD2 (5 bases each). This CDR3 is 14 amino acids long. Germline V gene sequence: CDR1 DFQATT, CDR2 SNEGSKA (reference sequence). Trimming stripped 4 bases from V and 6 bases from J, with 16 bases between. The CDR3 DNA reads as TGCAGTGCTACGGGGCAAGCACGGCCCAATGAGCAGTTCTTC. Translating gives CSATGQARPNEQFF.

The chain uses TRBV4-1 and TRBJ2-2, with D perhaps matching TRBD1 or TRBD2 (5 bases each). The CDR3 runs 18 residues. Germline V gene data show CDR1 as MGHRA and CDR2 as YSYEKL. Trimming left V 4 bases short and J 2 bases short, with 20 bases between. This CDR3 reads CASSLPSGPSRNTGELFF. Written as DNA, the CDR3 is TGCGCCAGCAGCCTCCCATCGGGGCCTAGCCGAAACACCGGGGAGCTGTTTTTT.

This sequence joins TRBV13 and TRBJ2-7; weak D call: TRBD1 (5 bases). The V end was cut by 4 bases, the J end by 2 bases, with 15 bases between. The CDR3 sequence is 15 residues long. Germline CDR1 reads PRHDT; CDR2 reads FYEKMQ (reference sequence). The CDR3: CASSSWGPTAYEQYF. CDR3 DNA: TGTGCCAGCAGCTCCTGGGGCCCCACGGCCTACGAGCAGTACTTC.

The V call is TRBV27, the J call TRBJ2-3; the D is unclear. V lost 8 bases to trimming and J lost 7 bases, with 7 bases between them. Germline assignment: CDR1 MNHEY and CDR2 SMNVEV (reference sequence). This CDR3 is built from 10 residues. CDR3 sequence (DNA): TGTGCCAGCGCTTCTTATACGCAGTATTTT. Translating it yields CASASYTQYF.

Concerning this clonotype itself: Likely a read error: the CDR3 ends without its conserved phenylalanine or tryptophan. The CDR3 DNA follows: TGCGCCAGCAGCTCCTCCAGGGTGGGGAACACGGAAGCTTTCTGT. This translates into CASSSSRVGNTEAFC. The chain joins TRBV5-1 to TRBJ1-1; D is possibly TRBD1 (5 bases). This CDR3 contains 15 residues. Germline CDR1 and CDR2: SGHRS and YFSETQ.

V usage is TRBV6-5 and J usage is TRBJ1-5; D is possibly TRBD1 (5 bases). V dropped 6 bases and J dropped 8 bases, with 14 bases sitting between them. This CDR3 region has 13 residues. Per the germline V gene, CDR1 is MNHEY and CDR2 is SVGAGI. CDR3 sequence (DNA): TGTGCCAGCAGAAGGGGCCTGGGGGAGCCCCAGCATTTT. Translation: CASRRGLGEPQHF.

The rearrangement links TRBV29-1 to TRBJ1-5; D is possibly TRBD1 (6 bases). This CDR3 has 13 amino acids. The V end was cut by 6 bases, the J end by 3 bases, with 12 bases between. Germline CDR1 and CDR2: SQVTM and ANQGSEA. CDR3 nucleotides: TGCAGCGTCTCTAGGACAGTCAATCAGCCCCAGCATTTT. It translates to CSVSRTVNQPQHF.

This chain's CDR3 is CASSQPSRGRSMFF. The CDR3 nucleotides are TGCGCCAGCAGCCAACCCTCGAGGGGCCGGTCGATGTTCTTC. The chain couples TRBV4-1 to TRBJ2-1; D tentatively reads TRBD1 or TRBD2 (5 bases each). Germline values: CDR1 MGHRA, CDR2 YSYEKL. The CDR3 is 14 amino acids. V was pared by 2 bases and J by 15 bases, with 20 bases between.

The genes are TRBV7-9 and TRBJ2-7, with 8 nucleotides matching TRBD1. The germline CDR1 and CDR2 sequences are SEHNR and FQNEAQ (reference sequence). V was clipped by 7 bases and J by 6 bases; unmatched bases: 14. The CDR3 contains 15 residues. In DNA, the CDR3 is TGTGCCAGCACTCCAAGGGACAGGAGAGGAGGCGAGCAGTACTTC. This encodes CASTPRDRRGGEQYF.

This clonotype was found a few times. The V call is TRBV12-3 or TRBV12-4, the J call TRBJ1-2; tentative D call: TRBD1 (5 bases). Trimming shortened V by 8 bases and J by 6 bases, and 10 bases separated the two germline ends. The CDR3 is made up of 11 amino acids. The CDR3 loop is CASPGGNGYTF. The CDR3 DNA reads as TGTGCCAGCCCTGGGGGGAATGGCTACACCTTC.

DNA for the CDR3: TGTGCCAGCAGTACAGGACAGGGGCAGGGGACCCAGTACTTC. Amino acids: CASSTGQGQGTQYF. This chain connects TRBV12-3 or TRBV12-4 to TRBJ2-5; 9 positions agree with TRBD1. The V segment lost 5 bases and the J segment 7 bases; nucleotides outside the gene matches: 8. The CDR3 sequence is 14 residues long.